Below, 19 T cell receptor beta chains from the same sample are listed, as sequenced in a study of vaccination and CD4 T cells after COVID-19. No antigen has been identified for these receptors. With the Oncomine TCR Beta short-read assay, DNA from cultured CD4+ T cells was sequenced. MiXCR, applied by TCRdb to the PCR reads, yields one record per CDR3 protein. The sample gives about 14,000 distinct CDR3 sequences, approximately 61% of which show up once; less than 20% is in the top ten. Treatment here: approximately nine-day PBMC culture with coronavirus spike peptide pools or control peptides (ViraFEST assay). The sample was CD4+ T cells from blood, cultured in vitro. These receptors were obtained from a human donor who had recovered from COVID-19.

V usage is TRBV7-2 and J usage is TRBJ2-1; TRBD1 agrees at 7 bases. Trimming took 1 base from V and 8 from J; bases not matched to a gene: 2. The CDR3 runs to 13 residues. The germline V gene has CDR1 SGHTA and CDR2 FQGNSA. This CDR3 is CASSLDRGYEQFF. The CDR3, as DNA: TGTGCCAGCAGCTTAGACAGGGGATATGAGCAGTTCTTC.

This chain uses TRBV24-1 with TRBJ2-3; D gene ambiguous. There are 12 residues in the CDR3. Germline CDR1 reads KGHDR; CDR2 reads SFDVKD. V dropped 0 bases and J dropped 6 bases, with 3 bases sitting between them. The CDR3 reads CATSDLRDTQYF. The CDR3 DNA sequence: TGTGCCACCAGTGATTTGCGGGATACGCAGTATTTT.

The rearrangement links TRBV4-1 to TRBJ1-5, with a weak D call TRBD1 (6 bases). CDR1 is MGHRA, CDR2 YSYEKL, per germline. The length of the CDR3 is 15 residues. The germline V and J ends were trimmed by 2 bases and 6 bases, with 14 bases remaining between them. In nucleotides, the CDR3 is TGCGCCAGCAGCCAATCGGGGGGCGGGGGTCAGCCCCAGCATTTT. This translates into CASSQSGGGGQPQHF.

The chain is built from TRBV10-3 and TRBJ1-5; 9 positions match TRBD1. V lost 0 bases, J lost 7 bases, and 4 bases stayed unmatched. Germline V CDR1 and CDR2: ENHRY, SYGVKD. The CDR3 is 15 residues long. CDR3 protein: CAISESRDREQPQHF. The CDR3 DNA reads TGTGCCATCAGTGAGTCCCGGGACAGGGAACAGCCCCAGCATTTT.

The chain uses TRBV20-1 and TRBJ2-1; 12 bases map to TRBD2. This CDR3 is built from 15 residues. V gave up 5 bases and J gave up 6 bases; unmatched junction bases: 8. CDR1 DFQATT and CDR2 SNEGSKA come from the germline V gene (reference sequence). The CDR3 sequence is CSAPPGTSGFNEQFF. The CDR3 DNA is TGCAGTGCTCCCCCCGGGACTAGCGGGTTCAATGAGCAGTTCTTC.

The chain recombines TRBV5-4 with TRBJ1-6, with 11 bases identical to TRBD1. Germline loops: CDR1 SGHNT, CDR2 YYREEE (reference sequence). The CDR3 runs 15 residues. V trimming: 3 bases; J trimming: 5 bases; junction bases outside the gene matches: 1. The CDR3 DNA sequence: TGTGCCAGCAGCTCGGGACAGGGGGATAATTCACCCCTCCACTTT. Its protein is CASSSGQGDNSPLHF.

The rearrangement links TRBV7-2 to TRBJ2-5; 9 nucleotides align to TRBD2. Trimming at V came to 1 base and at J to 5 bases, leaving 8 bases not matched to a gene. CDR3 size: 16 residues. Germline lookup yields CDR1 SGHTA and CDR2 FQGNSA. The CDR3 coding sequence is TGTGCCAGCAGCTTAGATAGCGGGGGCCTAGGGGAGACCCAGTACTTC. This gives the protein CASSLDSGGLGETQYF.

The chain combines TRBV11-3 with TRBJ2-2; TRBD2 matches 9 bases. Germline V lookup: CDR1 SGHNT, CDR2 YENEEA. The CDR3 is 16 amino acids. With V trimmed by 4 bases and J by 4 bases, 7 bases remained unmatched. The CDR3 is CASSYSAGGGTGELFF. Written as DNA, the CDR3 is TGTGCCAGCAGCTACAGTGCGGGGGGGGGCACCGGGGAGCTGTTTTTT.

The chain carries TRBV18 and TRBJ2-3; D ambiguous. Trimming shortened V by 0 bases and J by 4 bases, and 8 bases separated the two germline ends. The CDR3 is 14 residues long. Looked up from germline, CDR1 is KGHSH and CDR2 is LQKENI. CDR3 sequence reads: CASSPPSVADTQYF. DNA for the CDR3: TGTGCCAGCTCACCACCCAGCGTTGCAGATACGCAGTATTTT.

The chain links TRBV19 to TRBJ1-5; possibly TRBD1 for D (6 bases). Germline V gene data show CDR1 as LNHDA and CDR2 as SQIVND (reference sequence). Trimming removed 6 bases at V and 1 base at J, with 10 bases between. This CDR3 is 14 amino acids long. The CDR3 protein is CASRRGESNQPQHF. CDR3 sequence (DNA): TGTGCCAGTAGGAGGGGGGAAAGCAATCAGCCCCAGCATTTT.

The chain couples TRBV7-2 to TRBJ1-2; 8 nucleotides agree with TRBD1. The V gene end was trimmed by 1 base and the J gene end by 7 bases; junction bases not matched to a gene: 8. The CDR3 spans 15 residues. CDR1 SGHTA and CDR2 FQGNSA come from the germline V gene. Here the CDR3 reads CASSLDADRGRGYTF. The CDR3 nucleotides read TGTGCCAGCAGCTTAGATGCCGACAGGGGCCGTGGCTACACCTTC.

This clonotype was detected once. This sequence joins TRBV5-8 and TRBJ2-5; 8 bases match TRBD2. The CDR3 contains 15 residues. Germline values: CDR1 SGHTS, CDR2 YDEGEE. V lost 4 bases, J lost 1 base, and 6 bases stayed unmatched. The CDR3 DNA follows: TGTGCCAGCAGCCCGGGAGGGACTAGCCAAGAGACCCAGTACTTC. Amino acid sequence: CASSPGGTSQETQYF.

The chain links TRBV20-1 to TRBJ1-2; no firm D call. V was clipped by 5 bases and J by 7 bases, with 14 bases between them. The germline V gene has CDR1 DFQATT and CDR2 SNEGSKA (reference sequence). This CDR3 is built from 12 residues. As DNA, the CDR3 is TGCAGTGCTGTCGAGCAAAGCTCTGGCTACACCTTC. Its translation: CSAVEQSSGYTF.

By proportion, this clonotype is medium-sized. This chain links TRBV27 with TRBJ1-1; no firm D call. The germline V gene has CDR1 MNHEY and CDR2 SMNVEV (reference sequence). Trimming stripped 8 bases from V and 0 bases from J, with 16 bases between. The length of the CDR3 is 15 residues. The CDR3 DNA reads as TGTGCCAGCCGGTACCGCTCTGGGGTGAACACTGAAGCTTTCTTT. Its protein product is CASRYRSGVNTEAFF.

The rearrangement uses TRBV29-1 and TRBJ2-5; D gene ambiguous. CDR3 length: 12 residues. V was cut by 2 bases and J by 5 bases, with 9 bases left in between. Germline V gene sequence: CDR1 SQVTM, CDR2 ANQGSEA. The CDR3 is CSVESQKETQYF. In nucleotides, the CDR3 is TGCAGCGTTGAATCACAGAAGGAGACCCAGTACTTC.

The chain uses TRBV19 and TRBJ1-5; 7 nucleotides agree with TRBD1. The V gene's germline CDR1 is LNHDA and CDR2 SQIVND (reference sequence). Trimming removed 6 bases from V and 5 bases from J; junction bases left unmatched: 7. This CDR3 contains 14 residues. The CDR3 DNA is TGTGCCAGTAGCCCTGGGACAGAAGATCAGCCCCAGCATTTT. Translating gives CASSPGTEDQPQHF.

The V call is TRBV20-1, the J call TRBJ2-7; the D gene is possibly TRBD1 (6 bases). The CDR3 consists of 13 residues. Germline V gene data show CDR1 as DFQATT and CDR2 as SNEGSKA (reference sequence). Trimming removed 5 bases at V and 2 bases at J, with 13 bases between. The DNA of the CDR3 is TGCAGTGCTTCGGACAGTCATGCCTACGAGCAGTACTTC. It is translated as CSASDSHAYEQYF.

This rearrangement joins TRBV11-3 to TRBJ1-3; D remains unclear. This CDR3 has 12 amino acids. The V end was cut by 7 bases, the J end by 4 bases, with 8 bases between. The germline V gene encodes CDR1 SGHNT and CDR2 YENEEA. The DNA of the CDR3 is TGTGCCAGCACGGATTTCGGAAACACCATATATTTT. It specifies CASTDFGNTIYF.

This clonotype was counted once. The gene calls are TRBV30 and TRBJ1-5; 9 bases map to TRBD1. Germline values: CDR1 GTSNPN, CDR2 SVGIG (reference sequence). The CDR3 totals 13 residues. The junction had 3 bases not matched to a gene; V was cut back by 5 bases and J by 4 bases. CDR3 loop: CAWAGQGNQPQHF. In DNA, the CDR3 is TGTGCCTGGGCTGGACAGGGGAATCAGCCCCAGCATTTT.